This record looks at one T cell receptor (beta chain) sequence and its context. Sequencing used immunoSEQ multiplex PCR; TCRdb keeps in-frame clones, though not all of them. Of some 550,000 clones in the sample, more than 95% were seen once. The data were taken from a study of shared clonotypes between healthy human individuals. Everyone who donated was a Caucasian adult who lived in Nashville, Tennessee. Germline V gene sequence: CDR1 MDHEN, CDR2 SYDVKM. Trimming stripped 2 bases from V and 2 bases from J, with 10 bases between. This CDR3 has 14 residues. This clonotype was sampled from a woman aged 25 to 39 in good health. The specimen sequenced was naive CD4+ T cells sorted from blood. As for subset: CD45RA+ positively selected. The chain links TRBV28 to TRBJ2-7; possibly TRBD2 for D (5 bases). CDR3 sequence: CASSLSGWAYEQYF. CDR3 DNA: TGTGCCAGCAGTTTAAGCGGCTGGGCCTACGAGCAGTACTTC. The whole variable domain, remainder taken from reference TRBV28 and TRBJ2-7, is DVKVTQSSRYLVKRTGEKVFLECVQDMDHENMFWYRQDPGLGLRLIYFSYDVKMKEKGDIPEGYSVSREKKERFSLILESASTNQTSMYLCASSLSGWAYEQYFGPGTRLTVT.